Listed here are 29 T cell receptor beta chains from one sample, sequenced in a study of cytomegalovirus exposure and HLA in healthy donors. The PCR used 60 Vbeta and 13 Jbeta primers. Only in-frame clones appear in the TCRdb table, and some are missing; sequencing was by immunoSEQ multiplex PCR. Seen here are about 130,000 clones, 60% to 85% observed once, and the top ten hold approximately 1%. Specimen: PBMCs. The receptors derive from a human donor in good health.

This clone was found once. As DNA, the CDR3 is TGCGCCAGCAGCCAAACCCTTAATGGGCCTAGCGGGGGGGCAAATGAGCAGTTCTTC. It specifies CASSQTLNGPSGGANEQFF. V usage is TRBV4-1 and J usage is TRBJ2-1; the match to TRBD2 covers 12 bases. The ends lost 2 bases at V and 7 bases at J; junction bases unmatched: 15. Germline values: CDR1 MGHRA, CDR2 YSYEKL. The CDR3 has 19 amino acids.

The chain joins TRBV28 to TRBJ1-1; 7 nucleotides align to TRBD1. V was clipped by 3 bases and J by 0 bases; unmatched bases: 7. The CDR3 has 16 amino acids. Germline CDR1 MDHEN, CDR2 SYDVKM. This chain's CDR3 is CASSFRTGPMNTEAFF. The DNA for the CDR3 is TGTGCCAGCAGTTTTCGGACAGGCCCAATGAACACTGAAGCTTTCTTT.

J is TRBJ2-7 and V is TRBV5-8; 8 nucleotides line up with TRBD1. Germline V lookup: CDR1 SGHTS, CDR2 YDEGEE. The V segment lost 0 bases and the J segment 0 bases; nucleotides outside the gene matches: 2. The CDR3 has 15 residues. CDR3 amino acids: CASSLGQGSSYEQYF. In DNA form, the CDR3 reads TGTGCCAGCAGCTTGGGACAGGGGAGCTCCTACGAGCAGTACTTC.

The chain joins TRBV5-4 to TRBJ2-1, with TRBD2 matching over 8 bases. V dropped 6 bases and J dropped 6; count of bases not matched to a gene: 14. The CDR3 is 16 amino acids. Germline V gene lookup returns CDR1 SGHNT and CDR2 YYREEE (reference sequence). For the CDR3, the DNA is TGTGCCAGCACCCGGGGTAGCCTAGCGGGTTTCAATGAGCAGTTCTTC. This gives the protein CASTRGSLAGFNEQFF.

The table lists this clone with a few counts. The V gene is TRBV29-1, the J gene TRBJ1-2, with a possible D match to TRBD1 (5 bases). The CDR3 runs to 12 residues. Germline V gives CDR1 SQVTM, CDR2 ANQGSEA. V lost 7 bases and J 4 bases, leaving 13 bases between the germline ends. The CDR3 bases are TGCAGCGCGGGGGAGGGAGCCTATGGCTACACCTTC. Translated: CSAGEGAYGYTF.

This chain uses TRBV9 with TRBJ2-3; D not certain. This CDR3 comprises 13 residues. V was shortened by 1 base and J by 2 bases, with 5 bases between the two germline ends. The germline V gene encodes CDR1 SGDLS and CDR2 YYNGEE. The CDR3 reads CASSVWPTDTQYF. CDR3 DNA sequence: TGTGCCAGCAGCGTATGGCCCACAGATACGCAGTATTTT.

The chain joins TRBV7-2 to TRBJ2-1, with 15 positions matching TRBD2. The CDR3 totals 16 residues. Germline V gives CDR1 SGHTA, CDR2 FQGNSA. The V segment lost 6 bases and the J segment 10 bases; nucleotides outside the gene matches: 10. The CDR3 is CASSPGLAGGLGEQFF. The CDR3 region has the DNA TGTGCCAGCAGTCCTGGACTAGCGGGGGGGCTTGGGGAGCAGTTCTTC.

The rearrangement uses TRBV7-9 and TRBJ1-1; D possibly corresponds to TRBD1 (5 bases). V dropped 1 base and J dropped 3 bases, with 15 bases sitting between them. This CDR3 comprises 16 residues. Germline-derived CDR1 and CDR2 are SEHNR and FQNEAQ (reference sequence). This CDR3 reads CASSLGTGPGDTEAFF. CDR3 nucleotide sequence: TGTGCCAGCAGCTTAGGAACGGGGCCGGGAGACACTGAAGCTTTCTTT.

There are a few counts of this clone. The chain links TRBV5-4 to TRBJ1-2, with 9 positions matching TRBD1. The germline CDR1 and CDR2 sequences are SGHNT and YYREEE (reference sequence). With 2 bases clipped from V and 2 bases from J, the junction kept 1 base outside the gene matches. The CDR3 has 14 amino acids. CDR3 coding DNA: TGTGCCAGCAGCTTACAGGGGGCGAACTATGGCTACACCTTC. Protein sequence: CASSLQGANYGYTF.

The rearrangement links TRBV9 to TRBJ1-2; 10 nucleotides line up with TRBD1. CDR1 is SGDLS and CDR2 is YYNGEE in the germline V gene. The CDR3 is made up of 11 amino acids. The V and J ends lost 7 bases and 7 bases, in that order; junction bases with no gene match: 1. CDR3 amino acids: CASGQGGGYTF. Here the CDR3 DNA reads TGTGCCAGCGGACAGGGGGGTGGCTACACCTTC. The full variable domain, in which reference TRBV9 and TRBJ1-2 provide the parts outside the CDR3, is DSGVTQTPKHLITATGQRVTLRCSPRSGDLSVYWYQQSLDQGLQFLIQYYNGEERAKGNILERFSAQQFPDLHSELNLSSLELGDSALYFCASGQGGGYTFGSGTRLTVV.

V and J are TRBV6-1 and TRBJ2-7, with D tentatively TRBD1 (5 bases). Per germline, CDR1 MNHNS and CDR2 SASEGT. Deletions cut 5 bases from V and 6 bases from J, with 17 bases between. The CDR3 covers 14 residues. CDR3 residues: CASSYIQGHREQYF. CDR3 DNA sequence: TGTGCCAGCAGTTATATCCAGGGTCACCGCGAGCAGTACTTC.

The rearrangement joins TRBV2 to TRBJ1-2; possible D gene TRBD1, 5 bases. The germline V gene encodes CDR1 SNHLY and CDR2 FYNNEI. The ends were cut back, 9 bases at V and 4 bases at J, with 12 bases in the middle. The CDR3 is made up of 12 amino acids. This chain's CDR3 is CASSLDSYGYTF. CDR3 in DNA: TGTGCCAGTAGCCTCGACAGCTATGGCTACACCTTC.

Details on this clone: One junction end does not reproduce the germline sequence, and a read error may be involved. The chain combines TRBV9 with TRBJ1-2; D call uncertain. CDR3 length: 12 residues. The V gene's germline CDR1 is SGDLS and CDR2 YYNGEE. CDR3 nucleotides: TGTGCCAGCAGCGTAGTTGAGGGAAGTAAACACTTC. Protein product: CASSVVEGSKHF.

The CDR3 loop is CASSLDRPGDGYTF. The CDR3 nucleotides read TGTGCCAGCAGCCTGGACAGGCCGGGAGATGGCTACACCTTC. The chain has TRBV6-1 and TRBJ1-2; 7 bases line up with TRBD1. From germline, CDR1 is MNHNS and CDR2 SASEGT. After removal of 6 bases from V and 6 bases from J, the junction contained 10 bases not matched to a gene. The CDR3 totals 14 residues.

The V call is TRBV19, the J call TRBJ1-1; a possible D gene is TRBD1 (6 bases). With 6 bases removed from V and 1 base from J, the gap between germline ends came to 15 bases. CDR1 is LNHDA and CDR2 is SQIVND in the germline V gene (reference sequence). The CDR3 extends over 15 amino acids. CDR3 nucleotide sequence: TGTGCCAGTAGCTGGTCAGGGGCCACGAACACTGAAGCTTTCTTT. It translates to CASSWSGATNTEAFF.

This clone was observed a handful of times. This chain links TRBV6-6 with TRBJ2-1; D unresolved. V was trimmed by 5 bases and J by 10 bases, leaving 9 bases between them. Germline CDR1 is MNHNY and CDR2 is SVGAGI (reference sequence). The CDR3 covers 11 residues. The CDR3 sequence: CASSRVREQFF. The CDR3 region has the DNA TGTGCCAGCAGTCGGGTACGGGAGCAGTTCTTC.

This chain joins TRBV5-4 and TRBJ2-7; no reliable D call. V was shortened by 6 bases and J by 7 bases, with 17 bases between the two germline ends. The CDR3 runs 13 residues. Germline CDR1 is SGHNT and CDR2 is YYREEE (reference sequence). CDR3 region: CASTHGPGLEQYF. The CDR3 nucleotides read TGTGCCAGCACACATGGGCCTGGGCTGGAGCAGTACTTC.

The V gene is TRBV9, the J gene TRBJ2-3; D remains ambiguous. V was clipped by 3 bases and J by 2 bases, with 7 bases between them. The germline gives CDR1 SGDLS, CDR2 YYNGEE. The CDR3 is 13 residues long. Written as DNA, the CDR3 is TGTGCCAGCAGCGCCCAAAACACAGATACGCAGTATTTT. Amino acids: CASSAQNTDTQYF.

The chain carries TRBV2 and TRBJ1-2; 9 nucleotides match TRBD1. The germline V gene encodes CDR1 SNHLY and CDR2 FYNNEI. The CDR3 length is 15 residues. V lost 5 bases and J lost 5; bases outside the gene matches: 9. This CDR3 is CASSTGGRGVYGYTF. CDR3 sequence (DNA): TGTGCCAGCAGTACAGGGGGCCGGGGGGTGTATGGCTACACCTTC.

V gene TRBV5-1 combines with J gene TRBJ1-3; D gene unclear. The ends were cut back, 5 bases at V and 4 bases at J, with 10 bases in the middle. CDR1 is SGHRS and CDR2 is YFSETQ in the germline V gene. The CDR3 length is 13 residues. This chain's CDR3 is CASSRSLGNTIYF. In DNA form, the CDR3 reads TGCGCCAGCAGTCGATCACTCGGAAACACCATATATTTT. Full variable domain (outside the CDR3, taken from reference TRBV5-1 and TRBJ1-3): KAGVTQTPRYLIKTRGQQVTLSCSPISGHRSVSWYQQTPGQGLQFLFEYFSETQRNKGNFPGRFSGRQFSNSRSEMNVSTLELGDSALYLCASSRSLGNTIYFGEGSWLTVV.

V is TRBV7-8 and J is TRBJ1-1; no definite D call. V was shortened by 1 base and J by 8 bases, with 5 bases between the two germline ends. The CDR3 covers 11 residues. Per the germline V gene, CDR1 is SGHVS and CDR2 is FQNEAQ. CDR3 DNA sequence: TGTGCCAGCAGCTTAGGACAAGAAGCTTTCTTT. Protein: CASSLGQEAFF.

This chain uses TRBV6-1 with TRBJ2-5; 9 nucleotides align to TRBD2. The CDR3 consists of 14 residues. Germline-derived CDR1 and CDR2 are MNHNS and SASEGT. Trimming took 8 bases from V and 4 from J; bases not matched to a gene: 8. CDR3 in amino acids: CASGSAGGSETQYF. The CDR3 DNA reads TGTGCCAGCGGGTCAGCGGGGGGCTCAGAGACCCAGTACTTC.

Note on this clone: A junction boundary mismatches the germline segment, possibly from a read error. This chain uses TRBV7-9 with TRBJ2-2; 11 nucleotides agree with TRBD1. CDR1 is SEHNR and CDR2 is FQNEAQ in the germline V gene (reference sequence). There are 17 residues in the CDR3. In nucleotides, the CDR3 is TGTTCCAGCAGCCCACCGCGGACAGGGGGCTTCACCGGGGAGCTGTTTTTT. Its translation is CSSSPPRTGGFTGELFF. The complete variable domain, with remaining parts taken from reference TRBV7-9 and TRBJ2-2, reads DTGVSQNPRHKITKRGQNVTFRCDPISEHNRLYWYRQTLGQGPEFLTYFQNEAQLEKSRLLSDRFSAERPKGSFSTLEIQRTEQGDSAMYLCSSSPPRTGGFTGELFFGEGSRLTVL.

This rearrangement joins TRBV5-1 to TRBJ2-7, with TRBD1 matching 8 bases. CDR3 size: 13 residues. The germline V gene encodes CDR1 SGHRS and CDR2 YFSETQ. The J segment lost 7 bases and the V segment lost 4 bases, leaving 7 bases of the junction unmatched. The CDR3 region is CASSTDRGGEQYF. CDR3 DNA: TGCGCCAGCAGCACAGACAGGGGAGGTGAGCAGTACTTC.

The rearrangement joins TRBV5-4 to TRBJ1-4, with 9 bases fitting TRBD1. Unmatched junction bases numbered 12, after V lost 4 bases and J lost 8 bases. CDR1 is SGHNT, CDR2 YYREEE, per germline (reference sequence). This CDR3 has 16 amino acids. Here the CDR3 reads CASSVKDRGEVEKLFF. The CDR3 bases are TGTGCCAGCAGCGTTAAAGACAGGGGGGAAGTGGAAAAACTGTTTTTT.

V and J are TRBV4-1 and TRBJ2-7; 7 bases align to TRBD2. This CDR3 has 15 amino acids. Per the germline V gene, CDR1 is MGHRA and CDR2 is YSYEKL. With V trimmed by 3 bases and J by 3 bases, 8 bases remained unmatched. CDR3 sequence (DNA): TGCGCCAGCAGCCAGGGGGAGGGGCCCATCTACGAGCAGTACTTC. Translated, it gives CASSQGEGPIYEQYF.

The chain links TRBV5-4 to TRBJ2-3; 12 bases are shared with TRBD2. The CDR3 runs to 15 residues. V shed 3 bases, J shed 4 bases, and the junction held 3 bases outside the gene matches. Germline-derived CDR1 and CDR2 are SGHNT and YYREEE (reference sequence). The CDR3 nucleotides are TGTGCCAGCAGCTGGACTAGCGGGGAGGCAGATACGCAGTATTTT. This gives the protein CASSWTSGEADTQYF.

A single count supports this clone. The chain joins TRBV7-9 to TRBJ1-5, with a tentative D call TRBD1 (6 bases). CDR3 length: 15 residues. The germline gives CDR1 SEHNR, CDR2 FQNEAQ (reference sequence). V lost 6 bases and J 4 bases, leaving 16 bases between the germline ends. The CDR3 loop is CASSRAGVGNQPQHF. CDR3 coding DNA: TGTGCCAGCAGTAGAGCAGGGGTGGGAAATCAGCCCCAGCATTTT.

The CDR3 sequence is CSVGDREDYGYTF. CDR3 DNA: TGCAGCGTTGGGGACAGGGAAGACTATGGCTACACCTTC. This chain links TRBV29-1 with TRBJ1-2; 9 nucleotides match TRBD1. Germline CDR1 SQVTM, CDR2 ANQGSEA. V shed 4 bases, J shed 3 bases, and the junction held 3 bases outside the gene matches. CDR3 size: 13 residues. Based on the CDR3 plus reference TRBV29-1 and TRBJ1-2, the full variable domain is SAVISQKPSRDICQRGTSLTIQCQVDSQVTMMFWYRQQPGQSLTLIATANQGSEATYESGFVIDKFPISRPNLTFSTLTVSNMSPEDSSIYLCSVGDREDYGYTFGSGTRLTVV.